The source of this TCR beta chain is a study of blood T cell repertoires in COVID-19. Study as a whole: The cDNA or gDNA used as material had been derived from T cells, B-cell-depleted T cells, or PBMCs.

Trimming cost V 5 bases and J 4 bases; bases outside gene matches: 5. The CDR3 consists of 14 residues. The germline gives CDR1 SNHLY, CDR2 FYNNEI. Authors' analysis steps: The assay estimated nucleated cells by amplifying reference gene primers. TCRdb keeps only in-frame clones here, not all; method: immunoSEQ multiplex PCR. The D gene and trimming were derived from the DNA, and the V and J assignments and clone size from that table. The repertoire includes under 200,000 clones, around 80% of them detected once, and approximately 3% sits in the top ten. Participant age was roughly 18 to 89 years, and participants resided in approximately 24 US areas. Cohort allocation depended upon clinical history that participants reported.

The TCR sequence derives from a woman aged 55 to 70 who had recovered from COVID-19. The chain has TRBV2 and TRBJ1-2, with 9 positions matching TRBD1. Source material: PBMCs or T cells enriched from blood (not recorded which). The CDR3 DNA follows: TGTGCCAGCAGTAGGGGACAGGGCCCCTATGGCTACACCTTC. Translated: CASSRGQGPYGYTF.